This passage covers 8 T cell receptor beta chains from one sample sequenced in a study of human T cells and chemical hapten exposure. TCRdb called the 5' RACE reads again in MiXCR, with one record for every CDR3 protein. The table shows more than 140,000 distinct CDR3 sequences, with about 4.3% occurring only once. The total RNA was obtained from whole blood that was not fractionated. The source is a female donor in good health.

This clonotype has at least ten counts. V and J are TRBV6-6 and TRBJ1-6; D ambiguous. Germline V gene sequence: CDR1 MNHNY, CDR2 SVGAGI (reference sequence). This CDR3 has 17 amino acids. Trimming took off 0 bases at V and 0 bases at J, with 9 bases between the two ends. In DNA form, the CDR3 reads TGTGCCAGCAGTTACTCGATAGGGAGCTCCTATAATTCACCCCTCCACTTT. Translation gives CASSYSIGSSYNSPLHF.

This clonotype was observed at least ten times. This chain connects TRBV6-6 to TRBJ2-7; D perhaps matches TRBD2 (6 bases). Trimming pared 2 bases from V and 3 bases from J, leaving 8 bases between. Per germline, CDR1 MNHNY and CDR2 SVGAGI (reference sequence). CDR3 size: 13 residues. The CDR3 sequence: CASSYGGSYEQYF. The CDR3 DNA reads as TGTGCCAGCAGTTACGGGGGGAGCTACGAGCAGTACTTC.

This clonotype was picked up many times. The chain uses TRBV4-2 and TRBJ1-5, with D hard to call. V was pared by 1 base and J by 0 bases, with 13 bases between. Germline assignment: CDR1 LGHNA and CDR2 YNFKEQ. The CDR3 is made up of 17 amino acids. The CDR3, as DNA: TGTGCCAGCAGCCAAGTTTTGGATGGTTATAGCAATCAGCCCCAGCATTTT. Translation gives CASSQVLDGYSNQPQHF.

In this sample, this clonotype turned up many times. This chain joins TRBV9 and TRBJ1-6, with D perhaps matching TRBD1 (6 bases). The CDR3 has 14 residues. Germline V lookup: CDR1 SGDLS, CDR2 YYNGEE. V lost 5 bases, J lost 5 bases, and 11 bases lay in between. CDR3 nucleotides: TGTGCCAGCAGTCTTGGGGGCCATAATTCACCCCTCCACTTT. It specifies CASSLGGHNSPLHF.

This clonotype occurred many times. This sequence joins TRBV29-1 and TRBJ1-5, with D possibly matching TRBD1 (5 bases). V lost 6 bases, J lost 0 bases, and 12 bases lay in between. This CDR3 spans 14 amino acids. Per germline, CDR1 SQVTM and CDR2 ANQGSEA. CDR3 in amino acids: CSVGGGVSNQPQHF. The CDR3 bases are TGCAGCGTCGGGGGAGGGGTTAGCAATCAGCCCCAGCATTTT.

This clonotype appeared many times. The rearrangement joins TRBV11-2 to TRBJ2-7, with D maybe TRBD1 (6 bases). From germline, CDR1 is SGHAT and CDR2 FQNNGV. Deletions cut 5 bases from V and 3 bases from J, with 17 bases between. The CDR3 sequence is 15 residues long. The DNA for the CDR3 is TGTGCCAGCAGCCCCGATACAGGGATCTTCTACGAGCAGTACTTC. This codes for CASSPDTGIFYEQYF.

This clonotype came up many times. J is TRBJ2-3 and V is TRBV10-2, with D uncertain. CDR3 length: 14 amino acids. Germline V gene lookup returns CDR1 WSHSY and CDR2 SAAADI. Trimming removed 3 bases from V and 1 base from J, with 8 bases in between. The CDR3 nucleotides are TGCGCCAGCAGTGACTGGGTTGGCACAGATACGCAGTATTTT. Its translation: CASSDWVGTDTQYF.

This clonotype was seen many times. The chain carries TRBV4-3 and TRBJ1-1, with D unresolved. Trimming removed 2 bases at V and 5 bases at J, with 15 bases between. The germline CDR1 and CDR2 sequences are LGHNA and YSLEER. This CDR3 is built from 15 residues. The CDR3 spells CASSQTVTWATEAFF. In nucleotides, the CDR3 is TGCGCCAGCAGCCAAACCGTGACATGGGCTACTGAAGCTTTCTTT.